The clone carrying this TCR beta chain was found once. The CDR3 contains 15 residues. V was cut by 0 bases and J by 3 bases, with 11 bases left in between. Germline V gene sequence: CDR1 MGHRA, CDR2 YSYEKL. Time point here: after dendritic cell vaccination, including at tumor progression/relapse. All glioblastoma patients lacked an isocitrate dehydrogenase mutation. Profiled with immunoSEQ multiplex PCR; TCRdb holds only in-frame clones, not every one. The data hold about 76,000 clones, with around 87% observed a single time. This entry belongs to a study of glioma-infiltrating T cells after dendritic cell vaccination. At the level of the study: Monocyte-derived dendritic cells, cultured seven days with IL-4 and GM-CSF, were pulsed with autologous tumor lysate.

The TCR originated in a human donor with glioblastoma. The sample consisted of blood, taken after dendritic cell vaccination. J is TRBJ1-2 and V is TRBV4-1, with D maybe TRBD1 (6 bases). The CDR3 protein is CASSQDRAGDYGYTF. The CDR3 DNA follows: TGCGCCAGCAGCCAAGATCGGGCAGGGGACTATGGCTACACCTTC.